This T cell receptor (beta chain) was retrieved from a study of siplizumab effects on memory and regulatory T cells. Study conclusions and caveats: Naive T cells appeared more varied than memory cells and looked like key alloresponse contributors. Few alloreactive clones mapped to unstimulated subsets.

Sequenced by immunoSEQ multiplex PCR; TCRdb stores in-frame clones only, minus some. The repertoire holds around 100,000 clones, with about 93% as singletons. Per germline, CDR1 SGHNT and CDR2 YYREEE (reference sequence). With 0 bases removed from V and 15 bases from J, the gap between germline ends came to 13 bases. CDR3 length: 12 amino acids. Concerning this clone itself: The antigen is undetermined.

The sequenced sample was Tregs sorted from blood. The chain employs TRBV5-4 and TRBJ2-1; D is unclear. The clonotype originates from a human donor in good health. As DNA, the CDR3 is TGTGCCAGCAGCTTGGAATCAGAGGCGGCGTTCTTC. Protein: CASSLESEAAFF.